These 10 T cell receptor beta chains were all obtained from the same sample, sequenced in a study of blood T cell repertoires in COVID-19. TCRdb's table, derived via immunoSEQ multiplex PCR, lists solely in-frame clones and lacks some. The sample contains some 160,000 clones, around 88% of which appear only once. Specimen: peripheral blood. The receptor source for this set is a woman in her seventies who had recovered from COVID-19.

The CDR3 reads CAAGGPPPTDTQYF. DNA for the CDR3: TGCGCCGCCGGCGGGCCTCCCCCCACAGATACGCAGTATTTT. The chain employs TRBV10-2 and TRBJ2-3; the D gene is possibly TRBD2 (5 bases). The CDR3 consists of 14 residues. V dropped 11 bases and J dropped 2 bases, with 17 bases sitting between them. Germline loops: CDR1 WSHSY, CDR2 SAAADI.

The chain joins TRBV11-3 to TRBJ2-7; 7 bases line up with TRBD2. Trimming cost V 1 base and J 2 bases; bases outside gene matches: 5. CDR1 and CDR2 (germline): SGHNT, YENEEA. CDR3 length: 15 residues. The CDR3 region has the DNA TGTGCCAGCAGCTTAGGAGGTGCGGGGGCCTACGAGCAGTACTTC. As protein: CASSLGGAGAYEQYF.

This chain connects TRBV18 to TRBJ2-1; D not resolved. Germline assignment: CDR1 KGHSH and CDR2 LQKENI. This CDR3 region has 13 residues. Deletions cut 0 bases from V and 9 bases from J, with 9 bases between. CDR3 DNA sequence: TGTGCCAGCTCACCACCGGCTGTGGCTGAGCAGTTCTTC. Amino acid sequence: CASSPPAVAEQFF.

The CDR3 loop reads CASSRGPDTEAFF. CDR3 DNA sequence: TGTGCCAGCAGCAGGGGTCCGGACACTGAAGCTTTCTTT. V is TRBV7-3 and J is TRBJ1-1, with D perhaps TRBD1 (5 bases). The germline CDR1 and CDR2 sequences are SGHTA and FQGTGA. Trimming took off 5 bases at V and 3 bases at J, with 10 bases between the two ends. The CDR3 loop spans 13 amino acids.

This clone was seen a few times. The V and J genes are TRBV6-2 or TRBV6-3 and TRBJ2-1; perhaps TRBD2 as D (6 bases). The germline V gene has CDR1 MNHEY and CDR2 SVGEGT. The ends were cut back, 2 bases at V and 8 bases at J, with 19 bases in the middle. The CDR3 runs to 16 residues. The CDR3 DNA reads as TGTGCCAGCAGTTACCCACGCGGGAATTTTTTAGATGAGCAGTTCTTC. Its translation: CASSYPRGNFLDEQFF.

The gene calls are TRBV3-1 (or the pseudogene TRBV3-2) and TRBJ1-6; weak D call: TRBD1 (5 bases). From germline, CDR1 is LGHDT and CDR2 YNNKEL (reference sequence). The CDR3 consists of 13 residues. Between the trimmed V and J ends, which lost 8 bases and 9 bases, there was a span of 14 bases. CDR3 sequence reads: CASRGEGGSPLHF. The CDR3 nucleotides are TGTGCCAGCCGGGGGGAGGGTGGTTCACCCCTCCACTTT.

The chain combines TRBV28 with TRBJ1-3; D call uncertain. Looked up from germline, CDR1 is MDHEN and CDR2 is SYDVKM. Between the trimmed V and J ends, which lost 6 bases and 7 bases, there was a span of 19 bases. This CDR3 is built from 15 residues. This CDR3 reads CASRDGGGMVNTIYF. The CDR3 bases are TGTGCCAGCAGGGATGGAGGTGGGATGGTGAACACCATATATTTT.

For the CDR3, the DNA is TGTGCCAGCAGTCCCCGGGCTAGCCGGTGGGAGCAGTTCTTC. Amino acid sequence: CASSPRASRWEQFF. The chain carries TRBV28 and TRBJ2-1; the D gene is possibly TRBD2 (5 bases). The CDR3 extends over 14 amino acids. V shed 5 bases and J shed 10 bases, with 18 bases lying between them. Germline lookup yields CDR1 MDHEN and CDR2 SYDVKM. Looking up the rest from reference TRBV28 and TRBJ2-1 gives the full variable domain: DVKVTQSSRYLVKRTGEKVFLECVQDMDHENMFWYRQDPGLGLRLIYFSYDVKMKEKGDIPEGYSVSREKKERFSLILESASTNQTSMYLCASSPRASRWEQFFGPGTRLTVL.

The V and J genes are TRBV6-6 and TRBJ1-1; 9 bases line up with TRBD1. The CDR3 extends over 16 amino acids. The J segment lost 4 bases and the V segment lost 6 bases, leaving 12 bases of the junction unmatched. Germline CDR1 and CDR2: MNHNY and SVGAGI (reference sequence). The CDR3 DNA reads TGTGCCAGCAGCCCTAATACAGGGGGCGGGAGCACTGAAGCTTTCTTT. Translated: CASSPNTGGGSTEAFF.

This clone appeared a few times. This chain links TRBV7-8 with TRBJ1-2, with a weak D call TRBD1 (6 bases). CDR1 is SGHVS and CDR2 is FQNEAQ in the germline V gene. The ends were cut back, 1 base at V and 4 bases at J, with 13 bases in the middle. CDR3 length: 15 amino acids. The CDR3 is CASSLGGPTGYGYTF. CDR3 nucleotide sequence: TGTGCCAGCAGCTTAGGGGGACCGACAGGCTATGGCTACACCTTC. The full variable domain, with the rest looked up from reference TRBV7-8 and TRBJ1-2, is GAGVSQSPRYKVAKRGQDVALRCDPISGHVSLFWYQQALGQGPEFLTYFQNEAQLDKSGLPSDRFFAERPEGSVSTLKIQRTQQEDSAVYLCASSLGGPTGYGYTFGSGTRLTVV.